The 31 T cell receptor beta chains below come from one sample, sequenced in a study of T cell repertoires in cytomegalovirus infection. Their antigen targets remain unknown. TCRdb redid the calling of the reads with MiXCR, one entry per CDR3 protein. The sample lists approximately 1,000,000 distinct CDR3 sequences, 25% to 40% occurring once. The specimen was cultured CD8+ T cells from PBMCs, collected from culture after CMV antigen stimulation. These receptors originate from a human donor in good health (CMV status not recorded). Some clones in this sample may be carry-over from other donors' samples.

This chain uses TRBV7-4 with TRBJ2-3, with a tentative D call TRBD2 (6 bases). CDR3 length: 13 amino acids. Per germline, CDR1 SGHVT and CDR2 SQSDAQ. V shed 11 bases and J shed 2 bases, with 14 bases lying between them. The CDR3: CAGGTQNTDTQYF. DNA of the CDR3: TGTGCCGGGGGGACCCAGAACACAGATACGCAGTATTTT.

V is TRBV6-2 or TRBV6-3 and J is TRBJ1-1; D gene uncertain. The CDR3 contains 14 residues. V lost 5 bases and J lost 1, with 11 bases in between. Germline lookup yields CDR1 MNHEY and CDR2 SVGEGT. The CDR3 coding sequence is TGTGCCAGCAGTCGCACGTCCCGGAACACTGAAGCTTTCTTT. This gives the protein CASSRTSRNTEAFF.

In DNA form, the CDR3 reads TGTGCCAGCAGTTTCGGTGGAGACGGCGGCTACACCTTC. It codes for CASSFGGDGGYTF. The rearrangement joins TRBV27 to TRBJ1-2; D remains unclear. The CDR3 is 13 amino acids. With 3 bases removed from V and 8 bases from J, the gap between germline ends came to 13 bases. Germline CDR1 and CDR2: MNHEY and SMNVEV (reference sequence).

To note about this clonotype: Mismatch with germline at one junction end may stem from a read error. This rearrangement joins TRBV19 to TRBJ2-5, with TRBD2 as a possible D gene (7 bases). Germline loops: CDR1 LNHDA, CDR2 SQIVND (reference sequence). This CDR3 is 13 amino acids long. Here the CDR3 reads CASSQGGAEIQYF. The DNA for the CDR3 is TGTGCCAGTAGCCAAGGGGGGGCGGAGATCCAGTACTTC. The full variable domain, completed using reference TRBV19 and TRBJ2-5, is DGGITQSPKYLFRKEGQNVTLSCEQNLNHDAMYWYRQDPGQGLRLIYYSQIVNDFQKGDIAEGYSVSREKKESFPLTVTSAQKNPTAFYLCASSQGGAEIQYFGPGTRLLVL.

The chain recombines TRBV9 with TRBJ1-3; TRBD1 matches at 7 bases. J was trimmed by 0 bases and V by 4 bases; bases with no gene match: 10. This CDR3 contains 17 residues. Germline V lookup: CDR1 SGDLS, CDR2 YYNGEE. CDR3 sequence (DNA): TGTGCCAGCAGCCCACGACAGGGTGAGGGCTCTGGAAACACCATATATTTT. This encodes CASSPRQGEGSGNTIYF. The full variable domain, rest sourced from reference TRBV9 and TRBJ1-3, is DSGVTQTPKHLITATGQRVTLRCSPRSGDLSVYWYQQSLDQGLQFLIQYYNGEERAKGNILERFSAQQFPDLHSELNLSSLELGDSALYFCASSPRQGEGSGNTIYFGEGSWLTVV.

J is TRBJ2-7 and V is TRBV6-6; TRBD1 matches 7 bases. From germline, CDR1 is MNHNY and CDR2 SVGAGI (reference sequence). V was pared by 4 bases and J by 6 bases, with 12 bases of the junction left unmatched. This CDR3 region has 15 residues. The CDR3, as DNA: TGTGCCAGCAGTTTAGGCCAGGGGGTGTTCGGCGAGCAGTACTTC. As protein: CASSLGQGVFGEQYF.

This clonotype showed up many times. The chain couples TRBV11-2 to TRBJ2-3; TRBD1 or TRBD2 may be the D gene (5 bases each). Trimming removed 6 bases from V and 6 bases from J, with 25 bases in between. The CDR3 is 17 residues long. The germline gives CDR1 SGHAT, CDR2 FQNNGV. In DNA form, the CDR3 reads TGTGCCAGCAGTCAAGAGGGACGGGGAACGTTCGTGGATACGCAGTATTTT. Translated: CASSQEGRGTFVDTQYF.

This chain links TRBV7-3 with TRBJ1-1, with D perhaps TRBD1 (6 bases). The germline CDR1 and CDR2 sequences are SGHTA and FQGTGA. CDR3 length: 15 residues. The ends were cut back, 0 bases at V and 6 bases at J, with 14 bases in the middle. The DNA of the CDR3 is TGTGCCAGCAGCTTAACGGGGGACACCGCCCCTGAAGCTTTCTTT. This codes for CASSLTGDTAPEAFF.

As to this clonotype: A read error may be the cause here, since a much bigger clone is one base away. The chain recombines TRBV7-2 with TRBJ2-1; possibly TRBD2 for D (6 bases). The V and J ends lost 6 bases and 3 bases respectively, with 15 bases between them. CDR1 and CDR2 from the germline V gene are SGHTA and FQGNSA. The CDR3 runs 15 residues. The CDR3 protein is CTSSGGNWDYNEQFF. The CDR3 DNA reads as TGTACCAGCAGTGGCGGGAATTGGGACTACAATGAGCAGTTCTTC. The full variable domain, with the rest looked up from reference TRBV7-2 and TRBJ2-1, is GAGVSQSPSNKVTEKGKDVELRCDPISGHTALYWYRQSLGQGLEFLIYFQGNSAPDKSGLPSDRFSAERTGGSVSTLTIQRTQQEDSAVYLCTSSGGNWDYNEQFFGPGTRLTVL.

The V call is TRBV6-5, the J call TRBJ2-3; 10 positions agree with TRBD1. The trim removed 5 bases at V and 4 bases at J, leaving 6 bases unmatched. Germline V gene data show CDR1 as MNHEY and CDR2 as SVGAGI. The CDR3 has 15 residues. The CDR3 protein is CASSPGQGIADTQYF. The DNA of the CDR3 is TGTGCCAGCAGTCCGGGACAGGGGATTGCAGATACGCAGTATTTT.

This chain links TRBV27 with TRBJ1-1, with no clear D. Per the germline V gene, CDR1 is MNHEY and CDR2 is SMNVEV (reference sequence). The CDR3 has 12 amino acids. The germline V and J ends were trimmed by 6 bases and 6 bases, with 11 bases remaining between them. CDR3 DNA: TGTGCCAGCAGCAACAGAAGGGCTGAAGCTTTCTTT. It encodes CASSNRRAEAFF.

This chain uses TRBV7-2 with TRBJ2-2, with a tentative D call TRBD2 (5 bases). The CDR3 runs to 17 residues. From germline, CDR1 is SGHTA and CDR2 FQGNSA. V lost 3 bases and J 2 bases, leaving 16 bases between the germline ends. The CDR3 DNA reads TGTGCCAGCAGCTTTTCCGGGGTTTGGGGTAACACCGGGGAGCTGTTTTTT. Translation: CASSFSGVWGNTGELFF.

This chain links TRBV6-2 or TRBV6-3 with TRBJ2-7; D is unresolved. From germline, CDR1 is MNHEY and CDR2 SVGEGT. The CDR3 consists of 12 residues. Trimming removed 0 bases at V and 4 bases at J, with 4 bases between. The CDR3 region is CASSYSHYEQYV. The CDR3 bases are TGTGCCAGCAGTTACTCCCATTACGAGCAGTACGTC.

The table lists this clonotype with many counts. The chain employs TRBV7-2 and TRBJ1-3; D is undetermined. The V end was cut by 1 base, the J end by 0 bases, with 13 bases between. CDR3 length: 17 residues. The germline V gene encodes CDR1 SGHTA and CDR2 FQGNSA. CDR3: CASSLEHVLSSGNTIYF. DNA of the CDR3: TGTGCCAGCAGCTTAGAGCACGTCCTCAGCTCTGGAAACACCATATATTTT.

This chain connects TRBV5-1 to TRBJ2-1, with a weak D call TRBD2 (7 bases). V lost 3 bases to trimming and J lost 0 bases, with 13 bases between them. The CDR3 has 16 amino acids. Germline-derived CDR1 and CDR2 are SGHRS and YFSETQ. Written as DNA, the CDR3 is TGCGCCAGCAGCTGGCGGGGGCGGAGCTCCTACAATGAGCAGTTCTTC. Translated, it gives CASSWRGRSSYNEQFF.

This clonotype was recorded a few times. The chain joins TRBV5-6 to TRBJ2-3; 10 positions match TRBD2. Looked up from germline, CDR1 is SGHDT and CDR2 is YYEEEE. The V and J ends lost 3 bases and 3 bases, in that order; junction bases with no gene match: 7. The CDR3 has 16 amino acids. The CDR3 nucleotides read TGTGCCAGCAGCTCCCTCAGCGGGGGGGCAACAGATACGCAGTATTTT. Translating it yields CASSSLSGGATDTQYF. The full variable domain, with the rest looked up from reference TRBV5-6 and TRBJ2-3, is DAGVTQSPTHLIKTRGQQVTLRCSPKSGHDTVSWYQQALGQGPQFIFQYYEEEERQRGNFPDRFSGHQFPNYSSELNVNALLLGDSALYLCASSSLSGGATDTQYFGPGTRLTVL.

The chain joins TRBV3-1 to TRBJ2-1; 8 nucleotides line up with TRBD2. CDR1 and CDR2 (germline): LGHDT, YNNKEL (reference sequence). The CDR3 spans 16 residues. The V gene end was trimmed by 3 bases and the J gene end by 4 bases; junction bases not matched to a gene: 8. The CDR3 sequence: CASSQVRRGVYNEQFF. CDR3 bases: TGTGCCAGCAGCCAGGTTAGGCGGGGGGTATACAATGAGCAGTTCTTC.

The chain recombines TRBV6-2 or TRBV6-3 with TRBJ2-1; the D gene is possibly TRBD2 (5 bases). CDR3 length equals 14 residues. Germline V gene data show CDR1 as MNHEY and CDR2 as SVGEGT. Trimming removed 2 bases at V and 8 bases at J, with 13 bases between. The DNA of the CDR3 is TGTGCCAGCAGTTACAGTTCTAGCCTACATGAGCAGTTCTTC. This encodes CASSYSSSLHEQFF.

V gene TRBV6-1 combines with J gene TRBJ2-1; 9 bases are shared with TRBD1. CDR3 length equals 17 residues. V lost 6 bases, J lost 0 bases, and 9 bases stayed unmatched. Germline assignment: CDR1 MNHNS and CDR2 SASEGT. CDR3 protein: CASRIDRGLSSYNEQFF. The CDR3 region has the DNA TGTGCCAGCAGAATAGACAGGGGGTTGAGCTCCTACAATGAGCAGTTCTTC.

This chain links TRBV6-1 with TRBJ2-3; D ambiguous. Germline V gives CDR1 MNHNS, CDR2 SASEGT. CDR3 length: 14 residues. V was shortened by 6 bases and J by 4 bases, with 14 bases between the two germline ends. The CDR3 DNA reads TGTGCCAGCAGATCGCTTGAGCTCCCAGATACGCAGTATTTT. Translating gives CASRSLELPDTQYF.

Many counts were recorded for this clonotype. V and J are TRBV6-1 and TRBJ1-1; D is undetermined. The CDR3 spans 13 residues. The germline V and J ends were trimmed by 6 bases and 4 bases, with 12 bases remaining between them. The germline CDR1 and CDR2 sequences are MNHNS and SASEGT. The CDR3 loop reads CASSPGTGTEAFF. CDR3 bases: TGTGCCAGCAGCCCGGGAACGGGCACTGAAGCTTTCTTT.

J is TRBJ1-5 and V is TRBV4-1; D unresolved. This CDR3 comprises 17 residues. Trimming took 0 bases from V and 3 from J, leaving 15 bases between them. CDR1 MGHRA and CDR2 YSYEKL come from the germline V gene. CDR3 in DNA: TGCGCCAGCAGCCAAGATGGCCCGGGCGGGCCCAATCAGCCCCAGCATTTT. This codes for CASSQDGPGGPNQPQHF.

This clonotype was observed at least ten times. The CDR3 here is CASSLGGGIGYEQYF. The CDR3 DNA reads as TGTGCCAGCAGCTTAGGGGGGGGCATCGGCTACGAGCAGTACTTC. This sequence joins TRBV7-8 and TRBJ2-7; tentatively, D is TRBD2 (7 bases). CDR1 is SGHVS and CDR2 is FQNEAQ in the germline V gene. V was pared by 1 base and J by 3 bases, with 13 bases between. The CDR3 is made up of 15 amino acids.

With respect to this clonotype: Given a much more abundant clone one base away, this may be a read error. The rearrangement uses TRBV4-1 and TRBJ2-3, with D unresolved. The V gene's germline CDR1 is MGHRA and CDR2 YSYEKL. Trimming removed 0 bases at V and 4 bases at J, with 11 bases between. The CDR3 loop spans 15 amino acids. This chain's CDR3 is CASSQESVISDTQYF. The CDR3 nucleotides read TGCGCCAGCAGCCAAGAGTCGGTCATTTCAGATACGCAGTATTTT.

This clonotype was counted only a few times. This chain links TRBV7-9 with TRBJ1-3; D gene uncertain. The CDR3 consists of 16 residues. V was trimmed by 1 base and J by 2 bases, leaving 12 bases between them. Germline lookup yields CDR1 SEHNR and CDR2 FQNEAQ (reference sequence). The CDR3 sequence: CASSLVWPRAGNTIYF. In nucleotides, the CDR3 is TGTGCCAGCAGCTTAGTTTGGCCTCGCGCTGGAAACACCATATATTTT.

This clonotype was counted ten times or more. In DNA form, the CDR3 reads TGTGCCAGTAGTGCCCCGGGACGGAGGAACACTGAAGCTTTCTTT. Its protein is CASSAPGRRNTEAFF. The chain carries TRBV19 and TRBJ1-1, with D tentatively TRBD1 (5 bases). The CDR3 consists of 15 residues. Germline lookup yields CDR1 LNHDA and CDR2 SQIVND (reference sequence). V lost 5 bases and J lost 1, with 14 bases in between. The full variable domain, its missing parts supplied by reference TRBV19 and TRBJ1-1, is DGGITQSPKYLFRKEGQNVTLSCEQNLNHDAMYWYRQDPGQGLRLIYYSQIVNDFQKGDIAEGYSVSREKKESFPLTVTSAQKNPTAFYLCASSAPGRRNTEAFFGQGTRLTVV.

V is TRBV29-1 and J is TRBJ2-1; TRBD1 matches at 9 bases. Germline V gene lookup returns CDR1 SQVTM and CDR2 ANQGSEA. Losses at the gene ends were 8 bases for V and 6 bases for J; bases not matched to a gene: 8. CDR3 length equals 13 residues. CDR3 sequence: CSCTGGISNEQFF. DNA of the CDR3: TGCAGCTGCACAGGGGGCATCAGCAATGAGCAGTTCTTC.

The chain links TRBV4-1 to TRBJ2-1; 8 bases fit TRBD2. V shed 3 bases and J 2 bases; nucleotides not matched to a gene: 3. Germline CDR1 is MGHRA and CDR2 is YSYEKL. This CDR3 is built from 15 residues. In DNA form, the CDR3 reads TGCGCCAGCAGCCATGACGGGGGGGCCTACAATGAGCAGTTCTTC. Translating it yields CASSHDGGAYNEQFF.

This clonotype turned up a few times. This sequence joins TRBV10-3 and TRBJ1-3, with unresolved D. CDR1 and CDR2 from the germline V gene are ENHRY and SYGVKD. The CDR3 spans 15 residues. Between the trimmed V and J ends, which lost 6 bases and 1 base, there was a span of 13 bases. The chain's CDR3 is CAIRTFLESGNTIYF. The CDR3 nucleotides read TGTGCCATCAGAACCTTCCTTGAATCTGGAAACACCATATATTTT.

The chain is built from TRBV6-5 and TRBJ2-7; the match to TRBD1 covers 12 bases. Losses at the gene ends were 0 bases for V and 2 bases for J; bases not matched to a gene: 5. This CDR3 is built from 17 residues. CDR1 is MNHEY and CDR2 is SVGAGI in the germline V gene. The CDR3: CASSYSVGQGATYEQYF. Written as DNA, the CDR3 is TGTGCCAGCAGTTACTCTGTGGGACAGGGGGCGACCTACGAGCAGTACTTC.

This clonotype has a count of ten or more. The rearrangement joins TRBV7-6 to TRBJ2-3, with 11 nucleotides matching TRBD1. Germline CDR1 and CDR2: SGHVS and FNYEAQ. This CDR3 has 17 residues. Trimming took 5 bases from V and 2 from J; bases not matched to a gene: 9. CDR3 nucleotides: TGTGCCAGCAGCCGCCGGGGACAGGGGGGGTCCACAGATACGCAGTATTTT. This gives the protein CASSRRGQGGSTDTQYF.